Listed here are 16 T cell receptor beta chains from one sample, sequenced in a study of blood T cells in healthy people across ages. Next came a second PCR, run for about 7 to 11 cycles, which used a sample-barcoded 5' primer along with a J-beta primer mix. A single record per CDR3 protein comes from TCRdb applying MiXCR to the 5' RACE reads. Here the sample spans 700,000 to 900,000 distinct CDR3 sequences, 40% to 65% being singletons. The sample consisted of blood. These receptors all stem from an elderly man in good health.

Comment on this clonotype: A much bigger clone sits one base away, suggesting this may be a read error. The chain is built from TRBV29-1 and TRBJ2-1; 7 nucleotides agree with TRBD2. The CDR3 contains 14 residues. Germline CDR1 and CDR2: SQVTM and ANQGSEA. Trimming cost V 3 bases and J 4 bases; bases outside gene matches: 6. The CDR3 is CSVDPGRSYNEQFF. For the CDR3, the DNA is TGCAGCGTTGACCCCGGGAGGAGTTACAATGAGCAGTTCTTC.

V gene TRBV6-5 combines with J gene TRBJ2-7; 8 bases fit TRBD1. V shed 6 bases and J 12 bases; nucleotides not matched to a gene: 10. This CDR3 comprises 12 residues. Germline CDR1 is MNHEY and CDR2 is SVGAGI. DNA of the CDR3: TGTGCCAGCAGCTTGATCAGGGGGCAGCTGTACTTC. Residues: CASSLIRGQLYF.

DNA of the CDR3: TGTGCCAGCAGCTCCTCCGGGCTACCCTCCTACGAGCAGTACTTC. Its translation: CASSSSGLPSYEQYF. This chain uses TRBV7-2 with TRBJ2-7; D ambiguous. Trimming shortened V by 4 bases and J by 0 bases, and 13 bases separated the two germline ends. Germline CDR1 and CDR2: SGHTA and FQGNSA. The CDR3 is 15 residues long.

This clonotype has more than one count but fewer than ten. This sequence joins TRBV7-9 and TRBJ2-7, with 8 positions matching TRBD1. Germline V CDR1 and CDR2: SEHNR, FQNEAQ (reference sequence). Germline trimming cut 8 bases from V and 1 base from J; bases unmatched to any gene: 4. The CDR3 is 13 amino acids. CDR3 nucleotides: TGTGCCAGCTGTAGGACAGGGTCCTACGAGCAGTACTTC. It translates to CASCRTGSYEQYF.

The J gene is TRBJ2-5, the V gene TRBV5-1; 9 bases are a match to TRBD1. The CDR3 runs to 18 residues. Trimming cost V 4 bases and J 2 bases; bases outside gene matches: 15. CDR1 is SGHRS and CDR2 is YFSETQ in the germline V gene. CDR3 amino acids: CASSRGRTGGNIQETQYF. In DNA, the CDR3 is TGCGCCAGCAGCCGGGGCAGAACAGGGGGCAACATACAAGAGACCCAGTACTTC.

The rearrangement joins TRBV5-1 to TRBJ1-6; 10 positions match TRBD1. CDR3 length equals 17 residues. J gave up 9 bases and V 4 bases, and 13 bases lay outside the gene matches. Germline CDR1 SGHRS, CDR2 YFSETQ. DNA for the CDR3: TGCGCCAGCAGCCAACCAATACCGGGACAGGGGTTTTCACCCCTCCACTTT. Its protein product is CASSQPIPGQGFSPLHF. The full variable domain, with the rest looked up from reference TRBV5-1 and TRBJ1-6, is KAGVTQTPRYLIKTRGQQVTLSCSPISGHRSVSWYQQTPGQGLQFLFEYFSETQRNKGNFPGRFSGRQFSNSRSEMNVSTLELGDSALYLCASSQPIPGQGFSPLHFGNGTRLTVT.

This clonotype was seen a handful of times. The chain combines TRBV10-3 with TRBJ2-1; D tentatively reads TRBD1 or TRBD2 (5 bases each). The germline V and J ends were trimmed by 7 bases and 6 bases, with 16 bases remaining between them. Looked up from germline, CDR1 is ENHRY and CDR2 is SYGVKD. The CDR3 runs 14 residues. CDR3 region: CAIMRQGGGNEQFF. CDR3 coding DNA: TGTGCCATCATGAGGCAGGGCGGAGGCAATGAGCAGTTCTTC.

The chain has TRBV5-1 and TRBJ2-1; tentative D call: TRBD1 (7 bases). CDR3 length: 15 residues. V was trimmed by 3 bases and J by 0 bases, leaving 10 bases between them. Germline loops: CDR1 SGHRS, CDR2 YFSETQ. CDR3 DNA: TGCGCCAGCAGCTGGGGGGACAGCTCCTACAATGAGCAGTTCTTC. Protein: CASSWGDSSYNEQFF.

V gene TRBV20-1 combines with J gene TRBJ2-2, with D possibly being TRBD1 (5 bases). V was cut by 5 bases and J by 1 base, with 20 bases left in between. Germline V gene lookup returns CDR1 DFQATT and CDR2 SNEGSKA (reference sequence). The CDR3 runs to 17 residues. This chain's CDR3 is CSADPVSGPRNTGELFF. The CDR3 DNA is TGCAGTGCTGACCCGGTGTCAGGGCCCCGGAACACCGGGGAGCTGTTTTTT.

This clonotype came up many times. The CDR3 DNA reads TGCAGCGTTATCCCTAGTGACCGCAAGGGGACCCAGTACTTC. Translation: CSVIPSDRKGTQYF. The J gene is TRBJ2-5, the V gene TRBV29-1; D gene unclear. V lost 5 bases and J lost 7, with 20 bases in between. The CDR3 spans 14 residues. The germline CDR1 and CDR2 sequences are SQVTM and ANQGSEA.

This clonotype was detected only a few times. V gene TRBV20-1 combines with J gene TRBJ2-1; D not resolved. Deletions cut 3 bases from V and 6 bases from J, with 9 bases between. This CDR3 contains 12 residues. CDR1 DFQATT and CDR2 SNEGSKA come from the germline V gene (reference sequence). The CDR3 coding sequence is TGCAGTGCTAGCAAGGGAAGCAATGAGCAGTTCTTC. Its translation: CSASKGSNEQFF.

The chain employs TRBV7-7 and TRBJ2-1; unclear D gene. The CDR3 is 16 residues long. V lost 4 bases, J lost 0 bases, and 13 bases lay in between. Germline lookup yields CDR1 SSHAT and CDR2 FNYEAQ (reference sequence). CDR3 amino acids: CASSSISHPSYNEQFF. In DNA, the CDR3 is TGTGCCAGCAGCTCTATCAGCCACCCCTCCTACAATGAGCAGTTCTTC.

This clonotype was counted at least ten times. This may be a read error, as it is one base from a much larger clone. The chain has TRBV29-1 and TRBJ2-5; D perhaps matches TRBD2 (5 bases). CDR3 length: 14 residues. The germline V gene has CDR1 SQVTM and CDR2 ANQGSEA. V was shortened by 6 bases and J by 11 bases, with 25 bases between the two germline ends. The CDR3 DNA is TGCAGCGTCCGAGGGCTAGGGAGTAGTAATGAGCAGTACTTC. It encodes CSVRGLGSSNEQYF.

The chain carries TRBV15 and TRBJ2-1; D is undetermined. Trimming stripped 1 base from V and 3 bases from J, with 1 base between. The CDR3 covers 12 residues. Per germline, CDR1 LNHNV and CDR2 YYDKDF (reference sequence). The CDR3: CATSRVYNEQFF. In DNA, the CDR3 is TGTGCCACCAGCAGAGTCTACAATGAGCAGTTCTTC.

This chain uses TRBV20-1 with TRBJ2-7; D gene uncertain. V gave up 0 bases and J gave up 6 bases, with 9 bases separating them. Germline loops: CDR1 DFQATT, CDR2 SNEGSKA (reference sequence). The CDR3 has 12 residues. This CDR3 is CSARDPVREQYF. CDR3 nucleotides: TGCAGTGCTAGAGATCCGGTTCGCGAGCAGTACTTC.

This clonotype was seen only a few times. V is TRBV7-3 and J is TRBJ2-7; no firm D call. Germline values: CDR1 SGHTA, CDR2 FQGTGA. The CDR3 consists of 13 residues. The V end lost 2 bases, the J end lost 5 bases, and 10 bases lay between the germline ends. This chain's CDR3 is CASSLPGSHEQYF. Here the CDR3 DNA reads TGTGCCAGCAGCTTACCAGGTTCTCACGAGCAGTACTTC.